The next 13 T cell receptor beta chains were all read from a single sample in a study of immune evolution from preneoplasia to lung adenocarcinoma. This table comes from immunoSEQ multiplex PCR, and its TCRdb copy is limited to in-frame clones, with some not included. The repertoire holds several thousand clones, with roughly 80% as singletons. Sequencing was performed on FFPE minimally invasive lung adenocarcinoma tissue. The receptors were sampled from an older donor with lung adenocarcinoma.

This clone was counted only a few times. The chain links TRBV7-8 to TRBJ1-5; tentatively, D is TRBD1 (6 bases). Germline V CDR1 and CDR2: SGHVS, FQNEAQ. V gave up 0 bases and J gave up 4 bases, with 10 bases separating them. CDR3 length: 15 residues. Here the CDR3 reads CASSLATGQNQPQHF. The DNA of the CDR3 is TGTGCCAGCAGCTTAGCGACCGGACAGAATCAGCCCCAGCATTTT.

V gene TRBV6-4 combines with J gene TRBJ2-2; 7 bases are a match to TRBD1. Trimming at V came to 6 bases and at J to 6 bases, leaving 4 bases not matched to a gene. CDR3 length equals 13 residues. In germline, CDR1 is MRHNA, CDR2 SNTAGT. The CDR3 DNA is TGTGCCAGCAGCGCCGGGACAGCCGGGGAGCTGTTTTTT. It specifies CASSAGTAGELFF.

This clone is termed medium-sized (0.01 to 0.1%). The V and J genes are TRBV19 and TRBJ2-4; no clear D. Between the trimmed V and J ends, which lost 1 base and 7 bases, there was a span of 14 bases. The CDR3 runs 15 residues. The germline CDR1 and CDR2 sequences are LNHDA and SQIVND (reference sequence). CDR3 nucleotide sequence: TGTGCCAGTAGTATAGGCGGCAGTAAAAGGAACATTCAGTACTTC. Amino acid sequence: CASSIGGSKRNIQYF.

The J gene is TRBJ1-1, the V gene TRBV7-9; D is undetermined. CDR3 length: 14 amino acids. The germline gives CDR1 SEHNR, CDR2 FQNEAQ (reference sequence). The V gene lost 8 bases and the J gene lost 2 bases, with 15 bases spanning the gap. CDR3 coding DNA: TGTGCCAGCGGAACGTTTGGATCCAACACTGAAGCTTTCTTT. Protein: CASGTFGSNTEAFF.

This clone appeared a few times. This rearrangement joins TRBV30 to TRBJ1-4; unclear D gene. CDR1 GTSNPN and CDR2 SVGIG come from the germline V gene (reference sequence). V lost 1 base, J lost 4 bases, and 4 bases lay in between. The CDR3 is 12 residues long. DNA of the CDR3: TGTGCCTGGAGTGGTCTTAATGAAAAACTGTTTTTT. It specifies CAWSGLNEKLFF. Filled out from reference TRBV30 and TRBJ1-4, the complete variable domain reads SQTIHQWPATLVQPVGSPLSLECTVEGTSNPNLYWYRQAAGRGLQLLFYSVGIGQISSEVPQNLSASRPQDRQFILSSKKLLLSDSGFYLCAWSGLNEKLFFGSGTQLSVL.

The chain joins TRBV28 to TRBJ2-7; 7 bases are shared with TRBD2. The CDR3 runs 17 residues. Germline lookup yields CDR1 MDHEN and CDR2 SYDVKM. The V segment lost 7 bases and the J segment 1 base; nucleotides outside the gene matches: 16. CDR3 DNA: TGTGCCAGCACCGAGGGAGGAGCTAGCGGTGTTTCCTACGAGCAGTACTTC. Translation gives CASTEGGASGVSYEQYF. Filled out from reference TRBV28 and TRBJ2-7, the complete variable domain reads DVKVTQSSRYLVKRTGEKVFLECVQDMDHENMFWYRQDPGLGLRLIYFSYDVKMKEKGDIPEGYSVSREKKERFSLILESASTNQTSMYLCASTEGGASGVSYEQYFGPGTRLTVT.

This chain uses TRBV11-2 with TRBJ1-2; 9 nucleotides align to TRBD1. Germline CDR1 and CDR2: SGHAT and FQNNGV. With 5 bases clipped from V and 7 bases from J, the junction kept 11 bases outside the gene matches. The CDR3 covers 15 residues. The DNA of the CDR3 is TGTGCCAGCAGCCCCCAAATACAGGGGGCGGGTGGCTACACCTTC. Its translation is CASSPQIQGAGGYTF.

V gene TRBV30 combines with J gene TRBJ1-5; TRBD1 aligns across 7 bases. The CDR3 runs 13 residues. The junction had 2 bases not matched to a gene; V was cut back by 3 bases and J by 3 bases. The germline gives CDR1 GTSNPN, CDR2 SVGIG (reference sequence). This chain's CDR3 is CAWSRGDNQPQHF. DNA for the CDR3: TGTGCCTGGAGCAGGGGGGACAATCAGCCCCAGCATTTT.

In its sample, this clone was seen once. The chain couples TRBV28 to TRBJ1-2; D uncertain. The CDR3 consists of 12 residues. CDR1 is MDHEN and CDR2 is SYDVKM in the germline V gene. The V end lost 5 bases, the J end lost 5 bases, and 9 bases lay between the germline ends. CDR3 nucleotide sequence: TGTGCCAGCAGTGTCCCATTATATGGCTACACCTTC. Residues: CASSVPLYGYTF.

V and J are TRBV10-2 and TRBJ2-3; 13 bases map to TRBD2. The CDR3 extends over 19 amino acids. The germline V gene encodes CDR1 WSHSY and CDR2 SAAADI. The V gene end was trimmed by 6 bases and the J gene end by 4 bases; junction bases not matched to a gene: 16. CDR3: CASRPGAPGLAGAADTQYF. CDR3 nucleotides: TGCGCCAGCAGACCCGGGGCGCCCGGACTAGCGGGAGCCGCAGATACGCAGTATTTT.

The gene calls are TRBV19 and TRBJ1-5; D ambiguous. CDR1 LNHDA and CDR2 SQIVND come from the germline V gene (reference sequence). CDR3 size: 13 residues. The ends were cut back, 8 bases at V and 0 bases at J, with 8 bases in the middle. CDR3 in DNA: TGTGCCAGTGGTCTCAATAGCAATCAGCCCCAGCATTTT. Translating gives CASGLNSNQPQHF.

This clone was counted a single time. The chain joins TRBV6-1 to TRBJ2-3; D is unclear. Trimming took 3 bases from V and 8 from J, leaving 15 bases between them. CDR1 and CDR2 (germline): MNHNS, SASEGT. The CDR3 is 14 residues long. CDR3 in amino acids: CASSDRAPSSTQYF. CDR3 sequence (DNA): TGTGCCAGCAGTGACCGGGCCCCATCCAGTACGCAGTATTTT.

This clone appeared a single time. The genes are TRBV5-6 and TRBJ2-5, with TRBD1 as a possible D gene (6 bases). The CDR3 spans 14 residues. Germline loops: CDR1 SGHDT, CDR2 YYEEEE. V was trimmed by 2 bases and J by 11 bases, leaving 19 bases between them. CDR3 loop: CASSFQGKSREQYF. The CDR3, as DNA: TGTGCCAGCAGCTTCCAGGGGAAATCGAGGGAGCAGTACTTC.